One sample yielded the 10 T cell receptor beta chains listed below, sequenced in a study of beta chain features in type 1 diabetes. Expressed TCRB transcripts were sequenced after all isolated RNA was converted to cDNA. Sequencing used immunoSEQ multiplex PCR; TCRdb keeps in-frame clones, though not all of them. The table lists 240,000 or so clones, 68% of them singletons. Specimen: naive CD4+ T cells from blood. The receptors originated from a young man in good health.

The rearrangement uses TRBV5-4 and TRBJ2-5; 7 bases map to TRBD1. CDR3 length equals 15 residues. The ends lost 2 bases at V and 4 bases at J; junction bases unmatched: 8. The germline CDR1 and CDR2 sequences are SGHNT and YYREEE (reference sequence). The CDR3 nucleotides read TGTGCCAGCAGCTTACAGGGGAAGGGGGTAGAGACCCAGTACTTC. Its protein is CASSLQGKGVETQYF.

This chain joins TRBV14 and TRBJ2-1; D assignment may be TRBD1 or TRBD2 (5 bases each). CDR3 length: 16 amino acids. V was pared by 4 bases and J by 4 bases, with 17 bases between. Germline V gives CDR1 SGHDN, CDR2 FVKESK. The CDR3 DNA reads as TGTGCCAGCAGCCTTCTACCGGGGCTAGGGTACAATGAGCAGTTCTTC. This codes for CASSLLPGLGYNEQFF. Supplemented by reference TRBV14 and TRBJ2-1, the full variable domain reads EAGVTQFPSHSVIEKGQTVTLRCDPISGHDNLYWYRRVMGKEIKFLLHFVKESKQDESGMPNNRFLAERTGGTYSTLKVQPAELEDSGVYFCASSLLPGLGYNEQFFGPGTRLTVL.

This chain links TRBV15 with TRBJ2-5; TRBD1 aligns across 8 bases. CDR1 is LNHNV and CDR2 is YYDKDF in the germline V gene (reference sequence). CDR3 length equals 14 residues. The V and J ends lost 3 bases and 5 bases, in that order; junction bases with no gene match: 5. CDR3 sequence reads: CATSRTGEWETQYF. CDR3 sequence (DNA): TGTGCCACCAGCAGGACAGGGGAATGGGAGACCCAGTACTTC.

The rearrangement uses TRBV7-8 and TRBJ2-2; 8 bases fit TRBD1. CDR3 size: 15 residues. Germline V gene sequence: CDR1 SGHVS, CDR2 FQNEAQ. J lost 4 bases, V lost 6 bases, and 7 bases had no gene match. CDR3 sequence: CASSRDRGGTGELFF. CDR3 DNA sequence: TGTGCCAGCAGTCGCGACAGGGGTGGCACCGGGGAGCTGTTTTTT.

This clone was seen more than once but under ten times. The chain links TRBV4-1 to TRBJ1-4; D remains ambiguous. This CDR3 contains 18 residues. V was cut by 2 bases and J by 0 bases, with 16 bases left in between. Germline CDR1 MGHRA, CDR2 YSYEKL. CDR3 coding DNA: TGCGCCAGCAGCCAACTGCCTAAGCAGCTTGCAACTAATGAAAAACTGTTTTTT. Its translation: CASSQLPKQLATNEKLFF.

Of note for this clone: Other DNA sequences within the sample encode an identical CDR3. The V call is TRBV18, the J call TRBJ2-1; 9 bases are shared with TRBD1. Germline CDR1 is KGHSH and CDR2 is LQKENI. This CDR3 is built from 16 residues. With V trimmed by 3 bases and J by 0 bases, 3 bases remained unmatched. CDR3 sequence (DNA): TGTGCCAGCTCACCCCCGGGACAGGGCTCCTACAATGAGCAGTTCTTC. Translated, it gives CASSPPGQGSYNEQFF.

The rearrangement joins TRBV10-3 to TRBJ2-7; 9 positions agree with TRBD1. Trimming removed 3 bases from V and 6 bases from J; junction bases left unmatched: 6. This CDR3 is built from 14 residues. The V gene's germline CDR1 is ENHRY and CDR2 SYGVKD. CDR3 coding DNA: TGTGCCATCAGTGACGGGACAGGGACCCCCGAGCAGTACTTC. It yields the protein CAISDGTGTPEQYF.

The V and J genes are TRBV29-1 and TRBJ2-7; D assignment may be TRBD1 or TRBD2 (6 bases each). Germline values: CDR1 SQVTM, CDR2 ANQGSEA. The ends were cut back, 6 bases at V and 0 bases at J, with 15 bases in the middle. This CDR3 spans 14 amino acids. The CDR3 is CSVCGTSSSYEQYF. In DNA form, the CDR3 reads TGCAGCGTGTGCGGGACATCCAGCTCCTACGAGCAGTACTTC.

V and J are TRBV6-5 and TRBJ2-3; D ambiguous. The CDR3 contains 13 residues. V shed 5 bases and J shed 4 bases, with 10 bases lying between them. CDR1 and CDR2 from the germline V gene are MNHEY and SVGAGI. CDR3 bases: TGTGCCAGCAGTCCCTCAGTAGCAGATACGCAGTATTTT. It is translated as CASSPSVADTQYF.

The chain links TRBV15 to TRBJ1-1; D unclear. The CDR3 length is 14 residues. Germline V gene lookup returns CDR1 LNHNV and CDR2 YYDKDF (reference sequence). V was trimmed by 1 base and J by 0 bases, leaving 6 bases between them. As DNA, the CDR3 is TGTGCCACCAGCAGAGGACCAGTGAACACTGAAGCTTTCTTT. Protein sequence: CATSRGPVNTEAFF. Using reference TRBV15 and TRBJ1-1 for the parts outside the CDR3, the full variable domain is DAMVIQNPRYQVTQFGKPVTLSCSQTLNHNVMYWYQQKSSQAPKLLFHYYDKDFNNEADTPDNFQSRRPNTSFCFLDIRSPGLGDTAMYLCATSRGPVNTEAFFGQGTRLTVV.